This T cell receptor (beta chain) was identified during a study of T cells after yellow fever vaccination. This clonotype was observed many times. MiXCR, run by TCRdb on the 5' RACE reads, gives a single entry per CDR3 protein. The sample lists hundreds of thousands of distinct CDR3 sequences, roughly 8.4% occurring once. The length of the CDR3 is 16 residues. The ends lost 3 bases at V and 2 bases at J; junction bases unmatched: 11. Germline CDR1 reads DFQATT; CDR2 reads SNEGSKA (reference sequence). This TCR came from a young man who received the YFV17D yellow fever vaccine. The chain recombines TRBV20-1 with TRBJ2-3, with TRBD2 identical over 7 bases. Sample: PBMCs, taken around 45 days after the first yellow fever vaccination. CDR3: CSASTAGDLDTDTQYF. The CDR3 coding sequence is TGCAGTGCTAGTACGGCGGGGGACTTGGACACAGATACGCAGTATTTT.